Listed below are T cell receptor beta chains from one sample, sequenced in a study of blood T cell repertoires in COVID-19. Only in-frame clones appear in the TCRdb table, and some are missing; sequencing was by immunoSEQ multiplex PCR. The sample holds approximately 200,000 clones, approximately 84% seen once. The sample was peripheral blood. The source of these receptors is a woman of 80 years or more with COVID-19, enrolled during active disease. The CDR3 runs from the conserved cysteine through the conserved F or W. D genes are given only for firm matches. Rows may omit the clone size; those that give it use once, few, many or a size class.

d_gene | j_gene | abundance | v_gene | CDR3aa | CDR3nt
. | TRBJ1-3 | . | TRBV23-1 | CASSQGEQCSGNTIYF | TGCGCCAGCAGTCAAGGGGAGCAGTGCTCTGGAAACACCATATATTTT
. | TRBJ1-2 | . | TRBV5-4 | CASSLEREATGYTF | TGTGCCAGCAGCTTGGAGCGTGAGGCCACGGGCTACACCTTC
TRBD1 | TRBJ1-5 | . | TRBV7-9 | CASSPGQGGQPQHF | TGTGCCAGCAGCCCGGGACAGGGAGGTCAGCCCCAGCATTTT
. | TRBJ1-5 | . | TRBV6-5 | CASTPSRRGRPQHF | TGTGCCAGCACTCCCTCCAGGCGGGGGCGGCCCCAGCATTTT
. | TRBJ2-5 | . | TRBV6-5 | CASRVQLNQETQYF | TGTGCCAGCCGAGTACAGCTAAATCAAGAGACCCAGTACTTC
TRBD1 | TRBJ1-6 | . | TRBV3-1/TRBV3-2 | CASSHSQGRRSYNSPLHF | TGTGCCAGCAGCCATTCACAGGGGCGTCGCTCCTATAATTCACCCCTCCACTTT
. | TRBJ1-5 | . | TRBV3-1/TRBV3-2 | CASSQGGAGQPQHF | TGTGCCAGCAGCCAAGGCGGCGCCGGTCAGCCCCAGCATTTT
. | TRBJ1-2 | . | TRBV7-9 | CASSPQDFYGYTF | TGTGCCAGCAGCCCCCAGGACTTCTATGGCTACACCTTC
. | TRBJ2-1 | few | TRBV6-1 | CASSELYRSFF | TGTGCCAGCAGTGAACTTTACAGGAGTTTCTTC
. | TRBJ2-2 | . | TRBV27 | CASRTANTGELFF | TGTGCCAGCAGGACAGCGAACACCGGGGAGCTGTTTTTT
. | TRBJ2-2 | . | TRBV6-5 | CASRQLAGELFF | TGTGCCAGCCGACAGCTAGCCGGGGAGCTGTTTTTT
. | TRBJ2-1 | once | TRBV27 | CASSLMLATSYNEQFF | TGTGCCAGCAGTTTAATGCTAGCAACCTCCTACAATGAGCAGTTCTTC
. | TRBJ1-1 | . | TRBV3-1/TRBV3-2 | CASSQIQGTEAFF | TGTGCCAGCAGCCAGATTCAGGGGACTGAAGCTTTCTTT
TRBD2 | TRBJ2-1 | . | TRBV6-1 | CASSDTSGRPNEQFF | TGTGCCAGCAGTGACACTAGCGGGAGGCCCAATGAGCAGTTCTTC
. | TRBJ1-4 | . | TRBV28 | CASYEQGPSWATNEKLFF | TGTGCCAGCTATGAACAGGGCCCATCTTGGGCAACTAATGAAAAACTGTTTTTT
. | TRBJ2-1 | . | TRBV5-1 | CASSPGIPANEQFF | TGCGCCAGCAGCCCAGGGATCCCGGCCAATGAGCAGTTCTTC
TRBD1 | TRBJ1-3 | . | TRBV6-6 | CASSRSDRGGSTIYF | TGTGCCAGCAGTCGATCGGACAGGGGGGGAAGCACCATATATTTT
TRBD1 | TRBJ1-3 | . | TRBV28 | CASSLDRVDTIYF | TGTGCCAGCAGCCTGGACAGGGTGGACACCATATATTTT
. | TRBJ2-1 | . | TRBV7-9 | CASSLLLAGIGNEQFF | TGTGCCAGCAGTCTCCTCTTGGCGGGAATAGGCAATGAGCAGTTCTTC
. | TRBJ2-7 | . | TRBV7-3 | CASSLEGGGTYEQYF | TGTGCCAGCAGCTTAGAAGGAGGCGGTACCTACGAGCAGTACTTC
. | TRBJ2-3 | once | TRBV7-9 | CASSPILSTDTQYF | TGTGCCAGCAGCCCAATCCTAAGCACAGATACGCAGTATTTT
TRBD1 | TRBJ1-4 | . | TRBV5-1 | CASSVQGATNEKLFF | TGCGCCAGCAGCGTACAGGGGGCAACTAATGAAAAACTGTTTTTT
. | TRBJ2-5 | . | TRBV5-6 | CASSLSVEETQYF | TGTGCCAGCAGCTTGTCTGTAGAAGAGACCCAGTACTTC
TRBD1 | TRBJ1-2 | . | TRBV5-1 | CASSLSTGQGYRGYTF | TGCGCCAGCAGCTTGTCCACGGGACAGGGTTATCGTGGCTACACCTTC
TRBD1 | TRBJ1-4 | . | TRBV25-1 | CASSVDRGRAEKLFF | TGTGCCAGCAGTGTCGACAGGGGGCGAGCTGAAAAACTGTTTTTT
. | TRBJ1-1 | . | TRBV3-1/TRBV3-2 | CASSHSSTEAFF | TGTGCCAGCAGCCATTCGAGTACTGAAGCTTTCTTT
. | TRBJ1-2 | . | TRBV12-3/TRBV12-4 | CASSLSPGLGYTF | TGTGCCAGCAGTTTATCCCCAGGGCTCGGCTACACCTTC
. | TRBJ2-7 | once | TRBV20-1 | CSASGDYEQYF | TGCAGTGCTAGCGGGGACTACGAGCAGTACTTC
. | TRBJ1-5 | . | TRBV12-3/TRBV12-4 | CASKEGYQPQHF | TGTGCCAGCAAGGAGGGATACCAGCCCCAGCATTTT
. | TRBJ2-1 | . | TRBV3-1/TRBV3-2 | CASSQEEVGAGEQFF | TGTGCCAGCAGCCAAGAAGAGGTGGGAGCGGGTGAGCAGTTCTTC
TRBD1 | TRBJ1-3 | . | TRBV18 | CASSPQGALGNTIYF | TGTGCCAGCTCACCACAGGGGGCGCTCGGAAACACCATATATTTT
. | TRBJ2-3 | . | TRBV6-1 | CASSDSRFGTDTQYF | TGTGCCAGCAGTGACAGCCGGTTCGGGACAGATACGCAGTATTTT
. | TRBJ2-7 | . | TRBV10-1 | CASSAGWNYEQYF | TGCGCCAGCAGTGCAGGTTGGAACTACGAGCAGTACTTC
TRBD2 | TRBJ2-1 | . | TRBV7-7 | CASSLSSGTINEQFF | TGTGCTAGCAGCTTAAGTTCCGGGACTATCAATGAGCAGTTCTTC
. | TRBJ1-6 | . | TRBV18 | CASSPPRPEGWNSPLHF | TGTGCCAGCTCGCCGCCACGGCCGGAGGGTTGGAATTCACCCCTCCACTTT
TRBD2 | TRBJ2-7 | . | TRBV7-9 | CASSSGGASYEQYF | TGTGCCAGCAGCTCGGGGGGTGCCAGCTACGAGCAGTACTTC
. | TRBJ1-3 | many | TRBV29-1 | CSIIQGFTGNTIYF | TGCAGCATCATACAGGGTTTTACTGGAAACACCATATATTTT
TRBD1 | TRBJ2-4 | . | TRBV29-1 | CSVTRGTGNVAKNIQYF | TGCAGCGTCACGAGGGGGACAGGGAATGTGGCCAAAAACATTCAGTACTTC
. | TRBJ1-5 | . | TRBV7-2 | CASSPTGSQPQHF | TGTGCCAGCAGCCCTACAGGGTCTCAGCCCCAGCATTTT
. | TRBJ1-5 | . | TRBV7-2 | CASTEGRAQPQHF | TGTGCCAGCACCGAGGGGAGGGCTCAGCCCCAGCATTTT
. | TRBJ2-5 | . | TRBV29-1 | CSGRRDTQETQYF | TGCAGCGGGCGACGGGATACCCAAGAGACCCAGTACTTC
. | TRBJ1-3 | . | TRBV15 | CATSRDAWGGDSGNTIYF | TGTGCCACCAGCAGAGATGCCTGGGGCGGAGACTCTGGAAACACCATATATTTT
. | TRBJ1-1 | . | TRBV6-5 | CASSYSRTEAFF | TGTGCCAGCAGTTACTCCCGTACTGAAGCTTTCTTT
. | TRBJ1-2 | . | TRBV11-1 | CASSRGDGYTF | TGTGCCAGCAGCCGAGGAGACGGCTACACCTTC
TRBD1 | TRBJ1-2 | . | TRBV2 | CASSPDRVGYTF | TGTGCCAGCAGTCCTGACAGGGTAGGCTACACCTTC
TRBD1 | TRBJ1-1 | . | TRBV6-5 | CAGRQGLDTEAFF | TGTGCCGGGAGACAGGGACTGGACACTGAAGCTTTCTTT
TRBD1 | TRBJ1-3 | . | TRBV2 | CASSITGAGNTIYF | TGTGCCAGCAGCATTACAGGGGCTGGAAACACCATATATTTT
. | TRBJ2-5 | . | TRBV19 | CASSTGIQETQYF | TGTGCCAGTAGTACCGGGATCCAAGAGACCCAGTACTTC
. | TRBJ2-7 | . | TRBV7-2 | CASSFSSYEQYF | TGTGCCAGCAGCTTCAGCTCCTACGAGCAGTACTTC
. | TRBJ1-1 | . | TRBV6-1 | CASSEAIGRRNTEAFF | TGTGCCAGCAGTGAAGCAATTGGGCGACGGAACACTGAAGCTTTCTTT
TRBD1 | TRBJ2-1 | . | TRBV6-1 | CASSEATGMDEQFF | TGTGCCAGCAGTGAAGCGACAGGGATGGATGAGCAGTTCTTC
. | TRBJ2-3 | . | TRBV18 | CASSPVGGTDTQYF | TGTGCCAGCTCACCGGTAGGGGGCACAGATACGCAGTATTTT
TRBD1 | TRBJ1-4 | . | TRBV5-1 | CASTLLGQGLEKLFF | TGCGCCAGCACCCTTCTGGGACAGGGACTCGAAAAACTGTTTTTT